These 15 T cell receptor beta chains came from one sample sequenced in a study of breast tumors, draining lymph nodes, adjacent tissues. Axillary draining lymph nodes of breast cancer patients supplied the node samples. MiXCR, run by TCRdb on the multiplex PCR reads, gives a single entry per CDR3 protein. The table includes about 180,000 distinct CDR3 sequences, roughly a third detected once. Input material: axillary lymph node tissue. The receptors come from a female donor with breast cancer. Some clones in this sample may be carry-over from other donors' samples.

Of note for this clonotype: Just one base apart from a much larger clone, this may be a read error. The rearrangement joins TRBV28 to TRBJ1-4; TRBD1 agrees at 9 bases. This CDR3 has 16 amino acids. V lost 2 bases and J lost 7; bases outside the gene matches: 8. Looked up from germline, CDR1 is MDHEN and CDR2 is SYDVKM. The CDR3 DNA sequence: TGTGCCAGCAGTTTACCACAGGGACAGGGAGGTGAAAAACTGTTTTTT. Amino acids: CASSLPQGQGGEKLFF.

The DNA of the CDR3 is TGTGCCAGCAGCCAACCCTCCTCGACTAGCGGGATGCGTTACGAGCAGTACTTC. This encodes CASSQPSSTSGMRYEQYF. The V call is TRBV3-1, the J call TRBJ2-7; the match to TRBD2 covers 11 bases. This CDR3 comprises 18 residues. Germline V lookup: CDR1 LGHDT, CDR2 YNNKEL (reference sequence). The V segment lost 2 bases and the J segment 4 bases; nucleotides outside the gene matches: 13.

The V call is TRBV12-3 or TRBV12-4, the J call TRBJ1-6; D remains ambiguous. Trimming shortened V by 4 bases and J by 5 bases, and 12 bases separated the two germline ends. The CDR3 is 15 residues long. Here the CDR3 reads CASSSSPPHNSPLHF. The CDR3 DNA reads TGTGCCAGCAGTTCTTCTCCTCCTCATAATTCACCCCTCCACTTT.

Comment on this clonotype: A much larger clone differs by one base, so this may be a read error. V usage is TRBV5-4 and J usage is TRBJ2-7; no clear D gene. V was shortened by 2 bases and J by 3 bases, with 9 bases between the two germline ends. Germline V lookup: CDR1 SGHNT, CDR2 YYREEE (reference sequence). The CDR3 is 13 amino acids. CDR3 sequence reads: CASSFEQNYEQYF. CDR3 DNA sequence: TGTGCCAGCAGCTTCGAGCAGAACTACGAGCAGTACTTC.

This clonotype was detected once. This sequence joins TRBV15 and TRBJ1-3; weak D call: TRBD1 (5 bases). Deletions cut 3 bases from V and 3 bases from J, with 18 bases between. This CDR3 comprises 17 residues. In germline, CDR1 is LNHNV, CDR2 YYDKDF (reference sequence). CDR3 sequence: CATSSVGGGARGNTIYF. The CDR3 DNA reads as TGTGCCACCAGCAGTGTCGGGGGAGGGGCTCGTGGAAACACCATATATTTT.

This clonotype was counted ten times or more. The DNA of the CDR3 is TGTGCCAGCAGTGAGGGGTCCTATGGCTACACCTTC. This gives the protein CASSEGSYGYTF. The chain has TRBV2 and TRBJ1-2; unclear D gene. The CDR3 is 12 residues long. CDR1 is SNHLY, CDR2 FYNNEI, per germline. Trimming pared 3 bases from V and 4 bases from J, leaving 6 bases between.

This clonotype was picked up many times. The chain is built from TRBV20-1 and TRBJ2-3; 10 nucleotides line up with TRBD2. There are 13 residues in the CDR3. The germline CDR1 and CDR2 sequences are DFQATT and SNEGSKA (reference sequence). Germline trimming cut 5 bases from V and 5 bases from J; bases unmatched to any gene: 4. CDR3 DNA sequence: TGCAGTGCTCTAGCGGGGGTGGTAGATACGCAGTATTTT. Encoded protein: CSALAGVVDTQYF.

The table lists this clonotype with many counts. This rearrangement joins TRBV25-1 to TRBJ2-7; no definite D call. CDR1 is MGHDK and CDR2 is SYGVNS in the germline V gene. This CDR3 is 14 amino acids long. V shed 4 bases and J shed 2 bases, with 12 bases lying between them. CDR3 sequence reads: CASSGRLVPYEQYF. The CDR3 DNA reads as TGTGCCAGCAGTGGGCGACTGGTCCCCTACGAGCAGTACTTC.

This clonotype was counted many times. The chain combines TRBV7-2 with TRBJ2-1, with D perhaps TRBD2 (5 bases). V was trimmed by 5 bases and J by 7 bases, leaving 24 bases between them. The CDR3 loop spans 17 amino acids. Germline V gene data show CDR1 as SGHTA and CDR2 as FQGNSA. DNA for the CDR3: TGTGCCAGCAGCCCAACCCTAGCTCGAGTTCTTGGGAATGAGCAGTTCTTC. Protein: CASSPTLARVLGNEQFF. The full variable domain, completed using reference TRBV7-2 and TRBJ2-1, is GAGVSQSPSNKVTEKGKDVELRCDPISGHTALYWYRQSLGQGLEFLIYFQGNSAPDKSGLPSDRFSAERTGGSVSTLTIQRTQQEDSAVYLCASSPTLARVLGNEQFFGPGTRLTVL.

In its sample, this clonotype was seen a few times. A much larger clone differs from this one at a single base, so this may be a read error. Likely a read error: the CDR3 ends without its conserved phenylalanine or tryptophan. The chain uses TRBV14 and TRBJ1-2; no definite D call. Germline CDR1 is SGHDN and CDR2 is FVKESK. This CDR3 has 13 amino acids. Trimming shortened V by 3 bases and J by 4 bases, and 9 bases separated the two germline ends. The CDR3 reads CASSQSDIYGYTS. CDR3 nucleotide sequence: TGTGCCAGCAGCCAGTCCGACATCTATGGCTACACCTCC.

This rearrangement joins TRBV9 to TRBJ2-1; D tentatively fits TRBD1 or TRBD2 (5 bases each). V was pared by 4 bases and J by 3 bases, with 17 bases between. Germline-derived CDR1 and CDR2 are SGDLS and YYNGEE. This CDR3 region has 16 residues. The CDR3 sequence is CASSPGRGAIYNEQFF. DNA for the CDR3: TGTGCCAGCAGCCCAGGCAGAGGGGCAATCTACAATGAGCAGTTCTTC.

This clonotype has at least ten counts. The V and J genes are TRBV6-5 and TRBJ2-7; the D is unclear. V was trimmed by 4 bases and J by 3 bases, leaving 10 bases between them. The V gene's germline CDR1 is MNHEY and CDR2 SVGAGI. CDR3 length: 13 residues. CDR3 nucleotides: TGTGCCAGCAGTTTGTCGTTCGGCTACGAGCAGTACTTC. This encodes CASSLSFGYEQYF.

This clonotype was detected ten times or more. This chain joins TRBV18 and TRBJ2-3; no firm D call. The germline gives CDR1 KGHSH, CDR2 LQKENI. The CDR3 runs to 12 residues. Trimming pared 2 bases from V and 3 bases from J, leaving 3 bases between. In DNA form, the CDR3 reads TGTGCCAGCTCACCAGGGACAGATACGCAGTATTTT. Residues: CASSPGTDTQYF.

This clonotype has more than one count but fewer than ten. The chain couples TRBV6-5 to TRBJ2-1; D not resolved. CDR3 size: 13 residues. Germline loops: CDR1 MNHEY, CDR2 SVGAGI. With 6 bases removed from V and 1 base from J, the gap between germline ends came to 7 bases. The CDR3 loop is CASRPGSYNEQFF. Here the CDR3 DNA reads TGTGCCAGCAGGCCCGGGTCCTACAATGAGCAGTTCTTC.

V usage is TRBV19 and J usage is TRBJ2-4; the D gene could be TRBD1 or TRBD2 (5 bases each). V was pared by 4 bases and J by 3 bases, with 13 bases between. The CDR3 is 15 amino acids. Germline loops: CDR1 LNHDA, CDR2 SQIVND (reference sequence). CDR3 bases: TGTGCCAGTAGTAGGGTGGGGGAAGGCAAAAACATTCAGTACTTC. Amino acids: CASSRVGEGKNIQYF.